This TCR beta chain stems from a study of regulatory T cells in long-lasting Graves disease. Notes on the study in general: Patients with persistent disease showed a bias toward TRBV28, TRBJ1-2 and TRBJ2-5.

After removal of 4 bases from V and 1 base from J, the junction contained 7 bases not matched to a gene. Germline lookup yields CDR1 MNHEY and CDR2 SMNVEV (reference sequence). The CDR3 contains 15 residues. CDR3 regions were amplified by Arm-PCR using iRepertoire HTBI primers to build TCR beta libraries. TCRdb used MiXCR to reprocess the multiplex PCR reads, holding one entry per CDR3 protein. In the table there are 400,000 to 450,000 distinct CDR3 sequences, 20% to 25% of which are singletons. The time point here: persistent/refractory GD, antithyroid drugs over 5 years with positive TRAb. PBMC RNA was the source of the TCR library. EDTA tubes collected around 10 milliliters of peripheral blood. Comments on this clonotype: Its specificity is not known.

The V and J genes are TRBV27 and TRBJ2-7, with 7 positions matching TRBD2. The sequencing used peripheral blood mononuclear cells (PBMCs), collected when the disease was refractory, from a patient treated with antithyroid drugs. The source of this sequence is a female donor with Graves disease. CDR3 region: CASSSAWGGSYEQYF. The CDR3 coding sequence is TGTGCCAGCAGTTCCGCCTGGGGGGGATCCTACGAGCAGTACTTC.